These 21 T cell receptor beta chains were all obtained from the same sample, sequenced in a study of blood T cell repertoires in COVID-19. Clones were read by immunoSEQ multiplex PCR, and TCRdb kept only the in-frame ones, dropping some. Here the sample spans about 380,000 clones, approximately 89% being singletons. The material sequenced was PBMCs or T cells enriched from blood (not recorded which). The receptors derive from a man under 40 who had recovered from COVID-19.

The V gene is TRBV27, the J gene TRBJ2-4; possible D gene TRBD2, 5 bases. V lost 5 bases and J lost 9, with 14 bases in between. The CDR3 has 13 residues. Germline CDR1 is MNHEY and CDR2 is SMNVEV (reference sequence). Here the CDR3 DNA reads TGTGCCAGCAGTCCCACAACTGGGAGCATTCAGTACTTC. Amino acid sequence: CASSPTTGSIQYF.

The rearrangement uses TRBV28 and TRBJ2-7; tentative D call: TRBD1 (5 bases). Looked up from germline, CDR1 is MDHEN and CDR2 is SYDVKM. The CDR3 extends over 15 amino acids. Deletions cut 5 bases from V and 5 bases from J, with 19 bases between. Here the CDR3 reads CASSPSRASTHEQYF. The CDR3 DNA follows: TGTGCCAGCAGTCCGTCCAGGGCCTCGACCCACGAGCAGTACTTC.

The chain recombines TRBV30 with TRBJ1-2; 9 positions match TRBD1. Losses at the gene ends were 3 bases for V and 8 bases for J; bases not matched to a gene: 7. The CDR3 loop spans 13 amino acids. The germline V gene has CDR1 GTSNPN and CDR2 SVGIG (reference sequence). CDR3 amino acids: CAWRNTGGGGYTF. For the CDR3, the DNA is TGTGCCTGGAGGAACACAGGGGGCGGCGGCTACACCTTC.

Here the CDR3 reads CASSKTLQGRDGYTF. In nucleotides, the CDR3 is TGTGCCAGCAGTAAAACGCTACAGGGTCGCGATGGCTACACCTTC. The V call is TRBV6-5, the J call TRBJ1-2; perhaps TRBD1 as D (6 bases). Germline V lookup: CDR1 MNHEY, CDR2 SVGAGI. This CDR3 has 15 amino acids. Between the trimmed V and J ends, which lost 5 bases and 6 bases, there was a span of 19 bases.

This chain's CDR3 is CASSALPGTGDTGELFF. In nucleotides, the CDR3 is TGTGCCAGCAGCGCTTTACCCGGGACAGGGGACACCGGGGAGCTGTTTTTT. The chain couples TRBV11-2 to TRBJ2-2; 10 bases are a match to TRBD1. Germline V gives CDR1 SGHAT, CDR2 FQNNGV. The CDR3 sequence is 17 residues long. The V segment lost 5 bases and the J segment 3 bases; nucleotides outside the gene matches: 9.

There are a few counts of this clone. V is TRBV11-2 and J is TRBJ1-1, with D perhaps TRBD1 (6 bases). V lost 1 base and J 2 bases, leaving 14 bases between the germline ends. In germline, CDR1 is SGHAT, CDR2 FQNNGV. The CDR3 loop spans 16 amino acids. Written as DNA, the CDR3 is TGTGCCAGCAGCTTAGGCGGCGCGGGGGCTAACACTGAAGCTTTCTTT. It encodes CASSLGGAGANTEAFF. The full variable domain, with the rest looked up from reference TRBV11-2 and TRBJ1-1, is EAGVAQSPRYKIIEKRQSVAFWCNPISGHATLYWYQQILGQGPKLLIQFQNNGVVDDSQLPKDRFSAERLKGVDSTLKIQPAKLEDSAVYLCASSLGGAGANTEAFFGQGTRLTVV.

This clone turned up a few times. The J gene is TRBJ1-2, the V gene TRBV27, with TRBD1 matching 10 bases. Germline loops: CDR1 MNHEY, CDR2 SMNVEV (reference sequence). Germline trimming cut 0 bases from V and 9 bases from J; bases unmatched to any gene: 1. This CDR3 comprises 13 residues. The CDR3 DNA reads as TGTGCCAGCAGTTTATCGGACAGGGGGAGCTACACCTTC. Its protein product is CASSLSDRGSYTF.

The chain has TRBV7-9 and TRBJ2-7; 7 nucleotides line up with TRBD1. Trimming took 4 bases from V and 2 from J; bases not matched to a gene: 17. CDR1 and CDR2 (germline): SEHNR, FQNEAQ (reference sequence). CDR3 length equals 18 residues. The DNA for the CDR3 is TGTGCCAGCAGCTCTGTCTCCTTGGACAGGCTCGGTGCCTACGAGCAGTACTTC. It is translated as CASSSVSLDRLGAYEQYF.

The chain employs TRBV4-2 and TRBJ2-3; TRBD2 matches 12 bases. From germline, CDR1 is LGHNA and CDR2 YNFKEQ. V dropped 3 bases and J dropped 2; count of bases not matched to a gene: 3. This CDR3 is 16 amino acids long. The CDR3 sequence: CASSQTSGGLTDTQYF. The DNA of the CDR3 is TGTGCCAGCAGCCAGACTAGCGGGGGACTCACAGATACGCAGTATTTT.

This chain uses TRBV5-6 with TRBJ1-3; D is undetermined. The length of the CDR3 is 15 residues. V was shortened by 2 bases and J by 0 bases, with 9 bases between the two germline ends. CDR1 is SGHDT and CDR2 is YYEEEE in the germline V gene. The CDR3 sequence: CASSFRHTSGNTIYF. DNA for the CDR3: TGTGCCAGCAGCTTCAGGCACACCTCTGGAAACACCATATATTTT.

V and J are TRBV7-8 and TRBJ2-7; no reliable D call. Germline CDR1 reads SGHVS; CDR2 reads FQNEAQ. The CDR3 consists of 11 residues. V lost 5 bases, J lost 2 bases, and 4 bases lay in between. CDR3: CASSPAYEQYF. CDR3 nucleotides: TGTGCCAGCAGCCCAGCCTACGAGCAGTACTTC.

This clone occurred a few times. The chain uses TRBV2 and TRBJ1-1; D uncertain. Trimming pared 7 bases from V and 1 base from J, leaving 10 bases between. The germline V gene encodes CDR1 SNHLY and CDR2 FYNNEI. The CDR3 totals 13 residues. CDR3 amino acids: CASTQTENTEAFF. DNA for the CDR3: TGTGCCAGCACCCAAACAGAGAACACTGAAGCTTTCTTT.

This chain's CDR3 is CASSLWTGSPLHF. CDR3 DNA: TGTGCCAGCAGTCTGTGGACGGGATCACCCCTCCACTTT. The J gene is TRBJ1-6, the V gene TRBV6-2 or TRBV6-3; D not certain. Germline assignment: CDR1 MNHEY and CDR2 SVGEGT. V was shortened by 5 bases and J by 10 bases, with 12 bases between the two germline ends. This CDR3 is 13 amino acids long.

V gene TRBV6-1 combines with J gene TRBJ1-1, with D hard to call. CDR1 and CDR2 from the germline V gene are MNHNS and SASEGT. The CDR3 loop spans 14 amino acids. With 3 bases removed from V and 4 bases from J, the gap between germline ends came to 12 bases. CDR3 DNA sequence: TGTGCCAGCAGTGAGAAAGGAACAGCCACTGAAGCTTTCTTT. Protein product: CASSEKGTATEAFF.

J is TRBJ1-1 and V is TRBV5-1, with D uncertain. V lost 1 base and J 4 bases, leaving 14 bases between the germline ends. CDR1 is SGHRS and CDR2 is YFSETQ in the germline V gene. This CDR3 region has 15 residues. The CDR3 sequence is CASSLSQVSGTEAFF. CDR3 in DNA: TGCGCCAGCAGCTTGTCTCAGGTATCAGGCACTGAAGCTTTCTTT. Full variable domain (remainder filled in from reference TRBV5-1 and TRBJ1-1): KAGVTQTPRYLIKTRGQQVTLSCSPISGHRSVSWYQQTPGQGLQFLFEYFSETQRNKGNFPGRFSGRQFSNSRSEMNVSTLELGDSALYLCASSLSQVSGTEAFFGQGTRLTVV.

The chain recombines TRBV7-2 with TRBJ1-1; TRBD1 aligns across 8 bases. Germline assignment: CDR1 SGHTA and CDR2 FQGNSA. This CDR3 has 17 residues. The J segment lost 7 bases and the V segment lost 4 bases, leaving 17 bases of the junction unmatched. The CDR3: CASSSRLGTGNPLEAFF. The CDR3, as DNA: TGTGCCAGCAGCTCCCGGCTAGGGACAGGAAATCCTCTTGAAGCTTTCTTT.

This chain connects TRBV20-1 to TRBJ1-2, with D perhaps TRBD1 (6 bases). Germline V gene data show CDR1 as DFQATT and CDR2 as SNEGSKA (reference sequence). The ends were cut back, 3 bases at V and 9 bases at J, with 20 bases in the middle. The CDR3 runs 14 residues. The CDR3 DNA sequence: TGCAGTGCTAGTGGCCCGGGACAACCTCTGAGCTACACCTTC. Its translation: CSASGPGQPLSYTF.

This clone was found a few times. The identical CDR3 is also encoded by other nucleotide sequences in the sample. The rearrangement uses TRBV18 and TRBJ1-2; a weak D match, TRBD1 (6 bases). This CDR3 spans 14 amino acids. Germline values: CDR1 KGHSH, CDR2 LQKENI. Trimming took 3 bases from V and 4 from J, leaving 12 bases between them. The CDR3 protein is CASSPGQSGYGYTF. DNA of the CDR3: TGTGCCAGCTCACCTGGACAGAGTGGCTATGGCTACACCTTC.

The rearrangement links TRBV27 to TRBJ2-5, with 7 bases fitting TRBD1. Germline lookup yields CDR1 MNHEY and CDR2 SMNVEV (reference sequence). With 5 bases clipped from V and 2 bases from J, the junction kept 8 bases outside the gene matches. CDR3 length: 15 amino acids. The CDR3 nucleotides are TGTGCCAGCAGTCGTCGCCGGGACAGACAAGAGACCCAGTACTTC. Translation: CASSRRRDRQETQYF.

The gene calls are TRBV2 and TRBJ2-5; 9 bases align to TRBD2. The CDR3 spans 15 residues. The V gene end was trimmed by 4 bases and the J gene end by 4 bases; junction bases not matched to a gene: 7. Germline CDR1 reads SNHLY; CDR2 reads FYNNEI. The CDR3 reads CASSGISGGGETQYF. The CDR3 nucleotides are TGTGCCAGCAGTGGGATTAGCGGGGGAGGAGAGACCCAGTACTTC.

The chain uses TRBV3-1 (or the pseudogene TRBV3-2) and TRBJ1-1; TRBD1 matches at 9 bases. Per germline, CDR1 LGHDT and CDR2 YNNKEL (reference sequence). The V gene end was trimmed by 4 bases and the J gene end by 1 base; junction bases not matched to a gene: 1. This CDR3 has 14 amino acids. The CDR3 coding sequence is TGTGCCAGCAGCCGGGACAGGGCGAACACTGAAGCTTTCTTT. Protein product: CASSRDRANTEAFF.